The T cell receptor (beta chain) under discussion was sequenced for a study of T cells in Graves' hyperthyroidism and ophthalmopathy. V was shortened by 4 bases and J by 9 bases, with 13 bases between the two germline ends. This CDR3 is built from 13 residues. These patients, aged 18 to 65, had recently diagnosed hyperthyroidism lasting under 2 months. Researchers barred patients who had uncontrolled infection, other autoimmune disease, pregnancy or lactation. TCR beta CDR3 regions were amplified from RNA transcripts. HTBI primers were employed in a first-round RT-PCR of the TCR CDR3. MiXCR was run by TCRdb on the multiplex PCR reads, yielding one entry per CDR3 protein. The sample holds about 560,000 distinct CDR3 sequences, around 46% seen once. This clonotype was counted at least ten times. Antigen specificity is unknown. General observations from the study: Among thyroid clonotypes expanded above 0.001, most also appeared in blood.

The chain uses TRBV12-3 or TRBV12-4 and TRBJ1-3; tentative D call: TRBD1 (6 bases). The sequence derives from a woman under 30 with Graves' hyperthyroidism. The sequenced sample was peripheral blood or thyroid tissue (not recorded which). CDR3 in amino acids: CASSWDTGATIYF. The CDR3 region has the DNA TGTGCCAGCAGTTGGGACACAGGCGCCACCATATATTTT.